A single sample gave rise to the 13 T cell receptor beta chains below, sequenced in a study of beta chain features in type 1 diabetes. Every bit of the isolated RNA underwent reverse transcription, so sequencing read expressed TCRB transcripts. TCRdb's table, derived via immunoSEQ multiplex PCR, lists solely in-frame clones and lacks some. The sample has fewer than 900,000 clones, about 17% seen once. The specimen sequenced was naive CD4+ T cells from blood. The receptors were sampled from a woman aged 18-30 years in good health.

V gene TRBV28 combines with J gene TRBJ2-7; 7 bases are a match to TRBD1. V was pared by 11 bases and J by 4 bases, with 11 bases of the junction left unmatched. This CDR3 is 13 amino acids long. Per germline, CDR1 MDHEN and CDR2 SYDVKM. The CDR3: CAVRDSRSYEQYF. DNA for the CDR3: TGTGCCGTCCGGGACAGTCGATCGTACGAGCAGTACTTC.

The rearrangement joins TRBV18 to TRBJ2-7; D might be TRBD2 (6 bases). The CDR3 length is 14 residues. Germline CDR1 is KGHSH and CDR2 is LQKENI. The V and J ends lost 0 bases and 6 bases respectively, with 12 bases between them. This chain's CDR3 is CASSPPEGLTEQYF. The CDR3 DNA reads TGTGCCAGCTCACCACCGGAGGGCCTCACCGAGCAGTACTTC.

A few counts support this clone. This chain links TRBV28 with TRBJ2-7; no definite D call. The V end lost 2 bases, the J end lost 4 bases, and 15 bases lay between the germline ends. This CDR3 is built from 15 residues. In germline, CDR1 is MDHEN, CDR2 SYDVKM. As DNA, the CDR3 is TGTGCCAGCAGTTTAAAGCTGTGGCTCCGTTACGAGCAGTACTTC. Its translation is CASSLKLWLRYEQYF.

The chain links TRBV28 to TRBJ2-7; no firm D call. CDR1 is MDHEN, CDR2 SYDVKM, per germline. Trimming took off 2 bases at V and 0 bases at J, with 11 bases between the two ends. CDR3 length: 15 amino acids. CDR3 nucleotide sequence: TGTGCCAGCAGTTTAGAACCTAGGCTCTCCTACGAGCAGTACTTC. Protein product: CASSLEPRLSYEQYF.

This clone was detected a few times. The sample has other DNA sequences that encode this CDR3 too. The chain is built from TRBV15 and TRBJ2-7; unclear D gene. The CDR3 consists of 15 residues. V gave up 0 bases and J gave up 0 bases, with 9 bases separating them. Germline V gives CDR1 LNHNV, CDR2 YYDKDF (reference sequence). The CDR3 DNA reads as TGTGCCACCAGCAGAGATCCAGGCTACTCCTACGAGCAGTACTTC. Amino acids: CATSRDPGYSYEQYF.

This clone was found a few times. The J gene is TRBJ2-2, the V gene TRBV7-9, with D tentatively TRBD1 or TRBD2 (5 bases each). This CDR3 region has 18 residues. Germline CDR1 reads SEHNR; CDR2 reads FQNEAQ (reference sequence). Deletions cut 11 bases from V and 4 bases from J, with 29 bases between. CDR3 protein: CAQPLHFGGEGSTGELFF. The CDR3 DNA reads TGTGCCCAACCGCTTCACTTTGGGGGAGAAGGTTCCACCGGGGAGCTGTTTTTT.

This clone was observed a handful of times. The gene calls are TRBV7-2 and TRBJ2-7, with D unresolved. The V end was cut by 4 bases, the J end by 3 bases, with 13 bases between. This CDR3 spans 14 amino acids. The V gene's germline CDR1 is SGHTA and CDR2 FQGNSA. CDR3 residues: CASSWAGEDYEQYF. Written as DNA, the CDR3 is TGTGCCAGCAGCTGGGCAGGTGAGGACTACGAGCAGTACTTC. Based on the CDR3 plus reference TRBV7-2 and TRBJ2-7, the full variable domain is GAGVSQSPSNKVTEKGKDVELRCDPISGHTALYWYRQSLGQGLEFLIYFQGNSAPDKSGLPSDRFSAERTGGSVSTLTIQRTQQEDSAVYLCASSWAGEDYEQYFGPGTRLTVT.

The chain joins TRBV4-2 to TRBJ1-1, with D hard to call. This CDR3 spans 15 amino acids. The V end lost 2 bases, the J end lost 4 bases, and 14 bases lay between the germline ends. Germline V lookup: CDR1 LGHNA, CDR2 YNFKEQ. The CDR3 here is CASSQLGMSGTEAFF. In nucleotides, the CDR3 is TGTGCCAGCAGCCAACTGGGGATGAGCGGCACTGAAGCTTTCTTT.

This clone was found a few times. The gene calls are TRBV7-2 and TRBJ2-5; D gene ambiguous. This CDR3 has 13 amino acids. With 5 bases removed from V and 5 bases from J, the gap between germline ends came to 12 bases. Germline CDR1 is SGHTA and CDR2 is FQGNSA. In nucleotides, the CDR3 is TGTGCCAGCAGCGCCAGAGTGGGGGAGACCCAGTACTTC. This encodes CASSARVGETQYF.

CDR3 in amino acids: CAISDHGENTEAFF. For the CDR3, the DNA is TGTGCCATCAGTGACCACGGAGAGAACACTGAAGCTTTCTTT. V and J are TRBV10-3 and TRBJ1-1; no definite D call. Germline assignment: CDR1 ENHRY and CDR2 SYGVKD. Trimming cost V 3 bases and J 1 base, with 9 bases left between them. CDR3 length: 14 residues.

Points on this clone: A junction end diverges from the germline sequence, so it may reflect a read error. The CDR3 loop is CSAGQETQYF. DNA for the CDR3: TGCTCAGCGGGACAAGAGACCCAGTACTTC. This chain joins TRBV10-3 and TRBJ2-5, with TRBD2 matching over 7 bases. Germline values: CDR1 ENHRY, CDR2 SYGVKD. The CDR3 length is 10 residues.

The rearrangement links TRBV6-6 to TRBJ2-7, with a tentative D call TRBD2 (6 bases). Trimming left V 2 bases short and J 7 bases short, with 15 bases between. The CDR3 loop spans 14 amino acids. Germline values: CDR1 MNHNY, CDR2 SVGAGI (reference sequence). The CDR3 spells CASSYGRDLGEQYF. The CDR3 DNA reads TGTGCCAGCAGTTACGGGCGGGACTTGGGGGAGCAGTACTTC.

This chain joins TRBV5-4 and TRBJ2-7, with a possible D match to TRBD2 (5 bases). V shed 4 bases and J shed 7 bases, with 27 bases lying between them. CDR3 length equals 17 residues. From germline, CDR1 is SGHNT and CDR2 YYREEE (reference sequence). CDR3 in amino acids: CASSQVVGSGGREEQYF. For the CDR3, the DNA is TGTGCCAGCAGCCAGGTTGTTGGCAGCGGAGGTAGAGAGGAGCAGTACTTC.